A single sample gave rise to the 9 T cell receptor beta chains below, sequenced in a study of blood T cell repertoires in COVID-19 (dated by TCRdb to the early 2020s). Library prep was done by the immunoSEQ multiplex PCR assay. Sourced from immuneACCESS, this table was stored by TCRdb with only in-frame sequences that have V and J called. A share of the clones is absent; for the studies checked, an unresolved V gene accounts for under half, and the remainder has no known explanation. The sample records approximately 240,000 clones, 70% to 90% of which are singletons. Clones ranked in the top ten supply about 4% of the sample. The sample was peripheral blood. The receptors derive from a man aged 45-65 years with acute or convalescent COVID-19.

The V call is TRBV5-5, the J call TRBJ2-1, with a weak D call TRBD2 (6 bases). Germline CDR1 reads SGHKS; CDR2 reads YYEKEE (reference sequence). V was shortened by 7 bases and J by 0 bases, with 14 bases between the two germline ends. This CDR3 spans 15 amino acids. The DNA of the CDR3 is TGTGCCAGCCCCCCGCGGGAAGGCTCCTACAATGAGCAGTTCTTC. Its protein product is CASPPREGSYNEQFF.

This clone occurred a few times. The rearrangement links TRBV2 to TRBJ2-7; D may be TRBD1 (6 bases). Germline V gives CDR1 SNHLY, CDR2 FYNNEI. The CDR3 runs to 13 residues. V was shortened by 6 bases and J by 3 bases, with 12 bases between the two germline ends. CDR3 protein: CASRRDINYEQYF. CDR3 coding DNA: TGTGCCAGCAGGAGGGACATAAACTACGAGCAGTACTTC.

The genes are TRBV7-2 and TRBJ2-7; D may be TRBD1 (6 bases). The V gene's germline CDR1 is SGHTA and CDR2 FQGNSA. The CDR3 runs to 15 residues. V lost 5 bases and J 9 bases, leaving 23 bases between the germline ends. The CDR3 spells CASSLSTGTTSGQYF. In DNA form, the CDR3 reads TGTGCCAGCAGCCTTTCTACAGGGACGACGTCCGGGCAGTACTTC.

V and J are TRBV9 and TRBJ2-7; no clear D. This CDR3 comprises 14 residues. Trimming removed 0 bases at V and 0 bases at J, with 7 bases between. Germline V gene lookup returns CDR1 SGDLS and CDR2 YYNGEE. The CDR3 region is CASSVDPGSYEQYF. In nucleotides, the CDR3 is TGTGCCAGCAGCGTAGATCCGGGCTCCTACGAGCAGTACTTC.

This clone was detected only once. The V and J genes are TRBV7-9 and TRBJ1-6, with D possibly being TRBD1 (5 bases). The germline V and J ends were trimmed by 7 bases and 10 bases, with 14 bases remaining between them. This CDR3 has 13 amino acids. The germline gives CDR1 SEHNR, CDR2 FQNEAQ (reference sequence). This CDR3 is CASNIGGWSPLHF. The CDR3 bases are TGTGCCAGCAACATCGGGGGATGGTCACCCCTCCACTTT.

V usage is TRBV13 and J usage is TRBJ1-1; 7 bases fit TRBD1. Germline V gene lookup returns CDR1 PRHDT and CDR2 FYEKMQ (reference sequence). CDR3 size: 15 residues. J was trimmed by 10 bases and V by 6 bases; bases with no gene match: 17. The CDR3 sequence is CASSPTPGQTFGAFF. The CDR3 DNA reads TGTGCCAGCAGTCCAACCCCGGGACAGACGTTCGGAGCTTTCTTT.

This clone was picked up one time. V and J are TRBV28 and TRBJ2-1; 8 bases map to TRBD2. Germline values: CDR1 MDHEN, CDR2 SYDVKM. The CDR3 length is 15 residues. V shed 7 bases, J shed 6 bases, and the junction held 11 bases outside the gene matches. CDR3 sequence (DNA): TGTGCCAGCACCCGTGGGACTAGTCGACCCAATGAGCAGTTCTTC. Its translation is CASTRGTSRPNEQFF.

This chain joins TRBV12-3 or TRBV12-4 and TRBJ2-5; D not resolved. The germline V and J ends were trimmed by 1 base and 4 bases, with 4 bases remaining between them. The CDR3 is made up of 12 amino acids. The chain's CDR3 is CASSLVAETQYF. CDR3 coding DNA: TGTGCCAGCAGTTTAGTGGCAGAGACCCAGTACTTC.

V and J are TRBV11-2 and TRBJ2-5; D is possibly TRBD1 (6 bases). The germline V gene encodes CDR1 SGHAT and CDR2 FQNNGV. Trimming left V 2 bases short and J 4 bases short, with 11 bases between. The length of the CDR3 is 14 residues. In DNA, the CDR3 is TGTGCCAGCAGCTTACAGGGGATCGGAGAGACCCAGTACTTC. Protein: CASSLQGIGETQYF.